This TCR beta chain comes out of a study of radiotherapy plus CTLA-4 blockade in lung cancer. Study details: Objective responses were recorded in more than 15% of patients, with disease control recorded in approximately 34%. Whole-study findings and limits: Clones of tumor-derived TCRs expanded in blood after radiotherapy plus ipilimumab. According to reports, early shifts in blood T cell clones, alongside interferon-beta, forecast response most accurately.

The V gene lost 5 bases and the J gene lost 4 bases, with 19 bases spanning the gap. CDR1 is SQVTM and CDR2 is ANQGSEA in the germline V gene. There are 15 residues in the CDR3. Profiled with immunoSEQ multiplex PCR; TCRdb holds only in-frame clones, not every one. The table lists about 54,000 clones, 70% to 85% of them singletons, with around 3.2% in the top ten. With respect to this clone: Its antigen is unknown.

Each patient with chemo-refractory metastatic non-small-cell lung cancer was treated with focal radiation plus CTLA-4 blockade using ipilimumab. The specimen was peripheral blood, collected from a patient treated with radiotherapy plus ipilimumab. This clonotype was obtained from a human donor with non-small cell lung cancer who had a partial response to radiotherapy plus ipilimumab. V is TRBV29-1 and J is TRBJ2-3; maybe TRBD1 (6 bases). CDR3 loop: CSVRSSTGDPDTQYF. The CDR3 nucleotides read TGCAGCGTTCGGTCCTCGACAGGAGATCCAGATACGCAGTATTTT.